This T cell receptor (beta chain) was found in a study of Tregs in tolerant kidney transplant recipients. Study-wide findings and caveats: Few patients were studied, so findings need validation in larger groups. Biological reproducibility was not directly addressed, but technical replication error appeared minimal.

Here immunoSEQ multiplex PCR was the method, and the copy in TCRdb shows in-frame clones only, minus some. The profile covers 50,000 to 80,000 clones, with approximately 98% appearing a single time and around 0.34% taken by the ten largest. Details on this clone: Its antigen is as yet unknown.

J was trimmed by 7 bases and V by 7 bases; bases with no gene match: 7. The CDR3 is 13 amino acids. Germline values: CDR1 SGHKS, CDR2 YYEKEE (reference sequence). Unstimulated regulatory T cells (CD4+CD25+CD127-), CD4+CD25- non-regulatory cells, CD4 and CD8 cells were FACS-sorted from thawed PBMCs. The material sequenced was Tregs from blood, taken before the transplant. This receptor was identified in a human donor who received a combined kidney and bone marrow transplant. The rearrangement joins TRBV5-5 to TRBJ2-4; 8 bases map to TRBD2. This chain's CDR3 is CASRPGGRNIQYF. CDR3 sequence (DNA): TGTGCCAGCCGACCGGGGGGGCGGAACATTCAGTACTTC.